This T cell receptor (beta chain) derives from a study of OX40 agonist ivuxolimab in advanced cancers. Some background on the complete study: Ivuxolimab was an agonistic, fully human IgG2 monoclonal antibody directed against OX40 (CD134), a costimulatory receptor. Intravenous ivuxolimab was administered to patients every 2 weeks at six dose levels: 0.01, 0.1, 0.3, 1.5, 3 and 10 mg/kg. Of the roughly 52 dose-escalation patients, hepatocellular carcinoma was present in about 19, melanoma in roughly 15, renal cell carcinoma in 9 and head and neck cancer in 9. The dose-escalation cohort was about 86% male with a mean age of roughly 62 years, ranging from roughly 23 to 80. Prior anti-PD-1, anti-PD-L1 or anti-CTLA-4 therapy was permitted, and checkpoint inhibitors had been received by under 50% of dose-escalation patients. Partial responses were achieved by three dose-escalation patients, of whom one had hepatocellular carcinoma and two had cutaneous melanoma. Peripheral TCRbeta sequencing aimed to test whether ivuxolimab altered TCR sequence diversity and caused clonal T-cell expansion. The paper describes the monotherapy dose-escalation part (N of about 54 patients) of the phase I trial of ivuxolimab. Findings and caveats that apply to the study as a whole: In the 0.1-3.0 mg/kg groups, partial responders had among the lowest normalized peripheral clonal expansion, particularly in CD8+ T cells. Low levels of normalized T-cell clonal expansion were also seen in some patients who did not respond. Antigen specificity was not determined for the clonally expanded peripheral T cells. Clonal expansion of both CD4+ and CD8+ blood T cells was observed from baseline to week 6 at doses 0.1 to 3.0 mg/kg. After ivuxolimab, more expanded clones were found on average in CD8+ T cells than in CD4+ T cells.

For sequencing of the TCRbeta CDR3 region, genomic DNA was extracted from the sorted cells. The immunoSEQ Assay was used for sequencing of TCRbeta CDR3 regions. TCRdb retrieved this table from immuneACCESS and kept in-frame rearrangements only. Not all clones are present; in checked studies, unresolved V genes account for under half, and no reason is known for the remainder. The sample table contains more than 15,000 clones; only one count was recorded for around 80% of them. The ten largest clones capture almost 30% of the sample. The CDR3 contains 12 residues, cysteine and phenylalanine counted. Here the CDR3 DNA is all that survives: 36 bases in frame from base 1. V is reduced by 2 bases and J by 3 bases, leaving a spacing of 4 bases between them. CDR1 LGHNT and CDR2 FRNRAP were looked up in the germline V gene. As for this clone: The clone's antigen remains unknown. No base quality information exists; no much larger clone differs at one position.

The trial excluded patients who had a history of autoimmune disease or were on systemic immunosuppression. Peripheral blood for TCR sequencing was drawn from every dose cohort at baseline, at cycle 4 day 1 and at cycle 7 day 1. Samples were obtained from an open-label, multicenter, first-in-human phase I dose-escalation trial of ivuxolimab. Adults with locally advanced or metastatic head and neck squamous cell, hepatocellular, melanoma or renal cell carcinoma were enrolled in the trial. Before TCR sequencing, CD4+ T cells and CD8+ T cells were sorted from peripheral blood as separate populations. The receptor was isolated from an adult with an advanced solid tumor such as melanoma, head and neck, liver or kidney cancer. This specimen was CD4+ or CD8+ T cells sorted from blood, taken in a trial of the OX40 agonist ivuxolimab. The receptor chain draws on TRBV12-5 and TRBJ1-1; too little of a D gene remains to name it. CDR3 loop: CASGLSYTEAFF. The sequenced DNA is TGTGCTAGTGGTTTGTCGTACACTGAAGCTTTCTTT. Extended through the reference TRBV12-5 and TRBJ1-1 proteins, this CDR3 yields the full variable domain: DARVTQTPRHKVTEMGQEVTMRCQPILGHNTVFWYRQTMMQGLELLAYFRNRAPLDDSGMPKDRFSAEMPDATLATLKIQPSEPRDSAVYFCASGLSYTEAFFGQGTRLTVV.